These 14 T cell receptor beta chains share one sample of origin, sequenced in a study of vaccination effects on CD4 cells after COVID-19. Within the ViraFEST assay, antigen-specific CD4+ T cells underwent expansion with viral peptide pools prior to sequencing. Subsequent to ten to eleven days of culture, CD4+ T cells were isolated. The individual was infected with SARS-CoV-2 between March and December 2020, as confirmed by PCR. Two-dose BNT162b2 or mRNA-1273 vaccination was given to participants. Libraries were prepared by immunoSEQ multiplex PCR; TCRdb keeps only in-frame clonotypes and omits some of them. Altogether 14,000 or so clones are present, over 60% being singletons, with the ten largest covering around 17%. Which antigens these TCRs recognize remains unknown. The specimen comprised CD4+ T cells from PBMCs cultured with SARS-CoV-2 spike peptides, sampled after COVID-19 vaccination. Source of these receptors: a human donor who had a prior SARS-CoV-2 infection.

The rearrangement joins TRBV11-3 to TRBJ1-1, with D perhaps TRBD1 (5 bases). The germline V gene encodes CDR1 SGHNT and CDR2 YENEEA. V gave up 2 bases and J gave up 2 bases, with 9 bases separating them. The CDR3 is 14 amino acids. The CDR3 reads CASSLYGANTEAFF. As DNA, the CDR3 is TGTGCCAGCAGCTTATATGGGGCAAACACTGAAGCTTTCTTT.

The gene calls are TRBV5-4 and TRBJ2-7, with 11 bases that match TRBD2. The CDR3 loop spans 16 amino acids. Germline loops: CDR1 SGHNT, CDR2 YYREEE (reference sequence). Trimming took 0 bases from V and 4 from J; bases not matched to a gene: 6. The CDR3 region is CASSLGTSGGNYEQYF. Written as DNA, the CDR3 is TGTGCCAGCAGCTTGGGAACTAGCGGGGGAAATTACGAGCAGTACTTC.

The chain uses TRBV4-2 and TRBJ2-3, with TRBD2 identical over 12 bases. Germline-derived CDR1 and CDR2 are LGHNA and YNFKEQ. The CDR3 totals 16 residues. Unmatched junction bases numbered 0, after V lost 2 bases and J lost 0 bases. As DNA, the CDR3 is TGTGCCAGCAGCCAACTAGCGGGAGGGAGCACAGATACGCAGTATTTT. Translated, it gives CASSQLAGGSTDTQYF.

The chain has TRBV3-1 (or the pseudogene TRBV3-2) and TRBJ2-7; the D is unclear. From germline, CDR1 is LGHDT and CDR2 YNNKEL (reference sequence). V was trimmed by 5 bases and J by 5 bases, leaving 22 bases between them. The CDR3 consists of 16 residues. The CDR3 region has the DNA TGTGCCAGCAGCGGTACCACTCCCATTGTGTTAGACGAGCAGTACTTC. Its translation is CASSGTTPIVLDEQYF.

In nucleotides, the CDR3 is TGTGCCAGCAGCGTTAGCGGGAGAACGACCGGGGAGCTGTTTTTT. Amino acid sequence: CASSVSGRTTGELFF. The V call is TRBV9, the J call TRBJ2-2; 9 positions match TRBD2. The CDR3 runs to 15 residues. V trimming: 2 bases; J trimming: 5 bases; junction bases outside the gene matches: 4. The germline V gene has CDR1 SGDLS and CDR2 YYNGEE.

This CDR3 reads CASSFVGGAEGYTF. The CDR3 nucleotides are TGTGCCAGCAGTTTCGTCGGGGGGGCGGAGGGCTACACCTTC. V gene TRBV6-5 combines with J gene TRBJ1-2; tentatively, D is TRBD1 (6 bases). Germline CDR1 and CDR2: MNHEY and SVGAGI. V lost 4 bases and J lost 8, with 17 bases in between. The CDR3 has 14 amino acids.

The rearrangement uses TRBV4-3 and TRBJ1-6; tentative D call: TRBD1 (5 bases). The CDR3 is made up of 16 amino acids. The ends were cut back, 4 bases at V and 7 bases at J, with 17 bases in the middle. The germline V gene has CDR1 LGHNA and CDR2 YSLEER. The CDR3 DNA reads TGCGCCAGCAGCCTAGCGGGGGGTTCGGGGAATTCACCCCTCCACTTT. It specifies CASSLAGGSGNSPLHF.

The chain uses TRBV2 and TRBJ1-2; 7 nucleotides line up with TRBD1. J lost 3 bases, V lost 10 bases, and 14 bases had no gene match. The CDR3 length is 15 residues. Per the germline V gene, CDR1 is SNHLY and CDR2 is FYNNEI. In DNA form, the CDR3 reads TGTGCCATCAAAAGGGGAGGGGGCGCTTACTATGGCTACACCTTC. Amino acids: CAIKRGGGAYYGYTF.

V usage is TRBV5-1 and J usage is TRBJ2-7, with D perhaps TRBD2 (6 bases). From germline, CDR1 is SGHRS and CDR2 YFSETQ. The CDR3 has 17 amino acids. Trimming shortened V by 1 base and J by 1 base, and 18 bases separated the two germline ends. The CDR3 loop reads CASSLWYDRGTSYEQYF. The CDR3 DNA is TGCGCCAGCAGCTTGTGGTACGACCGGGGGACTTCCTACGAGCAGTACTTC.

The chain uses TRBV4-2 and TRBJ2-5, with 14 bases lining up with TRBD2. CDR1 is LGHNA and CDR2 is YNFKEQ in the germline V gene. The J segment lost 5 bases and the V segment lost 2 bases, leaving 10 bases of the junction unmatched. CDR3 length: 18 amino acids. The CDR3 nucleotides read TGTGCCAGCAGCCAAAGTGGCCGGACTAGCGGGGGGAGGGAGACCCAGTACTTC. Translation gives CASSQSGRTSGGRETQYF.

V and J are TRBV7-3 and TRBJ2-5; D may match TRBD1 or TRBD2 (5 bases each). The CDR3 runs 13 residues. The V gene's germline CDR1 is SGHTA and CDR2 FQGTGA. V was shortened by 0 bases and J by 4 bases, with 6 bases between the two germline ends. The DNA of the CDR3 is TGTGCCAGCAGCTTAACTGGGGGAGAGACCCAGTACTTC. Translating it yields CASSLTGGETQYF.

V is TRBV4-2 and J is TRBJ2-1; D uncertain. CDR1 LGHNA and CDR2 YNFKEQ come from the germline V gene. Deletions cut 0 bases from V and 0 bases from J, with 9 bases between. CDR3 size: 16 residues. Here the CDR3 DNA reads TGTGCCAGCAGCCAAGACCGGGTAAACTCCTACAATGAGCAGTTCTTC. This translates into CASSQDRVNSYNEQFF.

The chain is built from TRBV5-1 and TRBJ1-2; D gene uncertain. Trimming cost V 0 bases and J 6 bases, with 21 bases left between them. Germline assignment: CDR1 SGHRS and CDR2 YFSETQ. This CDR3 is built from 17 residues. CDR3 protein: CASSLAEGVVSSNGYTF. For the CDR3, the DNA is TGCGCCAGCAGCTTGGCTGAAGGAGTGGTATCCTCGAATGGCTACACCTTC.

In its sample, this clone ranks as large. The chain recombines TRBV4-3 with TRBJ2-2; no clear D. V was trimmed by 0 bases and J by 2 bases, leaving 16 bases between them. CDR3 length equals 18 residues. CDR1 LGHNA and CDR2 YSLEER come from the germline V gene. The CDR3 spells CASSQEVLGPINTGELFF. The CDR3 nucleotides read TGCGCCAGCAGCCAAGAGGTTTTAGGCCCTATAAACACCGGGGAGCTGTTTTTT.